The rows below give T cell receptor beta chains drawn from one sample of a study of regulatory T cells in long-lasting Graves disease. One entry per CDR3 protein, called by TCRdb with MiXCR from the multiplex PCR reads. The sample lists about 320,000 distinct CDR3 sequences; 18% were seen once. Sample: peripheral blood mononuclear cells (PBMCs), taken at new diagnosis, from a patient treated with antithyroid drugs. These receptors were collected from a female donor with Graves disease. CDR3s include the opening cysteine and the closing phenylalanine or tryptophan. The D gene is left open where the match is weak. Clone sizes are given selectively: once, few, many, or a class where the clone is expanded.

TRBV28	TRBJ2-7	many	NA	CASSRGPYEQYF	TGTGCCAGCAGTCGAGGGCCCTACGAGCAGTACTTC
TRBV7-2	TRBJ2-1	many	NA	CASSQRPNEQFF	TGTGCCAGCAGCCAGAGACCCAATGAGCAGTTCTTC
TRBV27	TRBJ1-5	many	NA	CASSPQGRGNQPQHF	TGTGCCAGCAGTCCGCAGGGAAGAGGCAATCAGCCCCAGCATTTT
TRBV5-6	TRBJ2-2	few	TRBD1	CASSSDRAYNTRELFF	TGTGCCAGCAGCTCGGACAGGGCCTATAACACCAGGGAGCTGTTTTTT
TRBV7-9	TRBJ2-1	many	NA	CASSLAFERNEQFF	TGTGCCAGCAGCTTAGCGTTCGAACGCAATGAGCAGTTCTTC
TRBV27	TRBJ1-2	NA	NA	CASSTGTEYYGYTF	TGTGCCAGCAGTACGGGGACGGAATACTATGGCTACACCTTC
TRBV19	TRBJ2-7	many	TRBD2	CASSIRREADYEQYF	TGTGCCAGTAGTATAAGGCGGGAGGCGGACTACGAGCAGTACTTC
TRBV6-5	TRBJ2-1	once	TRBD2	CASSLLKQTSGFWDEQFF	TGTGCCAGCAGCTTACTAAAACAGACTAGCGGTTTTTGGGATGAGCAGTTCTTC
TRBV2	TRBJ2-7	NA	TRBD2	CVRQGLAGGPPGEQYF	TGTGTCAGACAGGGACTAGCGGGAGGCCCTCCGGGCGAGCAGTACTTC
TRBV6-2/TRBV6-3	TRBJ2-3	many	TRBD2	CASSRGRKGLLVLAGSDTQYF	TGTGCCAGCAGCCGGGGACGAAAGGGACTCTTGGTACTAGCGGGCTCAGATACGCAGTATTTT
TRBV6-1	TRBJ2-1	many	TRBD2	CASRAGGGNEQFF	TGTGCCAGCAGAGCGGGAGGGGGCAATGAGCAGTTCTTC
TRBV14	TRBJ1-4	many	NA	CASSQVQDGGELFF	TGTGCCAGCAGCCAAGTCCAGGACGGAGGAGAACTGTTTTTT
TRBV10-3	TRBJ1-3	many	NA	CAISEVNGNTIYF	TGTGCCATCAGTGAGGTGAACGGAAACACCATATATTTT
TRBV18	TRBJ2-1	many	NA	CASSPRWGDNEQFF	TGTGCCAGCTCACCACGATGGGGTGACAATGAGCAGTTCTTC
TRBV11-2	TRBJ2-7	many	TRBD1	CASSLRDRAYEQYF	TGTGCCAGCAGCTTAAGGGACAGAGCCTACGAGCAGTACTTC
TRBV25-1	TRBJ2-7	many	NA	CASPRGKQDQHYEQYF	TGTGCCAGCCCCCGGGGGAAACAGGATCAACATTACGAGCAGTACTTC
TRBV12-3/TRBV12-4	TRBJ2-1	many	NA	CASTITRDLSEF	TGTGCCAGCACCATCACGAGGGACCTCTCCGAATTC
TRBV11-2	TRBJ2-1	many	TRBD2	CASSPRGSGRPYNEQFF	TGTGCCAGCAGCCCCCGGGGTAGCGGGAGGCCCTACAATGAGCAGTTCTTC
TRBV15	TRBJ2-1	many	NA	CATSRDLSGSYNEQFF	TGTGCCACCAGCAGAGATCTGAGTGGTTCCTACAATGAGCAGTTCTTC
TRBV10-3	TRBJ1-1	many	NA	CAIGREEDTEAFF	TGTGCCATCGGCCGGGAAGAGGACACTGAAGCTTTCTTT
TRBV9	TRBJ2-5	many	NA	CASSVVLVGTQYF	TGTGCCAGCAGCGTAGTGCTGGTCGGGACCCAGTACTTC
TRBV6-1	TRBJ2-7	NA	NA	CASSDHLGSYEQYF	TGTGCCAGCAGTGATCACCTGGGCTCCTACGAGCAGTACTTC
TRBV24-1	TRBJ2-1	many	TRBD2	CATRAGVSNEQFF	TGTGCCACGAGAGCGGGAGTAAGCAATGAGCAGTTCTTC
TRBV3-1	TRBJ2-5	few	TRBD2	CASSGVRTSGVQETQYF	TGTGCCAGCAGCGGGGTTCGAACTAGCGGAGTCCAAGAGACCCAGTACTTC